Below are 23 T cell receptor beta chains sequenced from a single sample in a study of CD8 T cells in ankylosing spondylitis. In TCRdb, the 5' RACE reads were re-called with MiXCR into one record per CDR3 protein. The sample includes about 270,000 distinct CDR3 sequences, roughly 32% seen only once; the top ten take roughly 4.2%. Sequenced sample: blood, either unsorted or a sorted T cell fraction (not recorded which). Every receptor here comes from a male donor with ankylosing spondylitis or in good health (not recorded which).

This clonotype occurred once. The CDR3 loop is CASSLGGGPEKLFF. Written as DNA, the CDR3 is TGTGCCAGCAGCTTGGGAGGTGGCCCTGAAAAACTGTTTTTT. The chain recombines TRBV7-9 with TRBJ1-4; D remains unclear. CDR3 length: 14 amino acids. V was cut by 3 bases and J by 7 bases, with 12 bases left in between. Germline-derived CDR1 and CDR2 are SEHNR and FQNEAQ (reference sequence).

J is TRBJ2-7 and V is TRBV2; unclear D gene. Between the trimmed V and J ends, which lost 8 bases and 2 bases, there was a span of 13 bases. CDR3 length equals 13 residues. The germline CDR1 and CDR2 sequences are SNHLY and FYNNEI. The CDR3 nucleotides are TGTGCCAGCGGGCAGACCCTTACCTACGAGCAGTACTTC. Its protein is CASGQTLTYEQYF.

The gene calls are TRBV4-1 and TRBJ2-6; a weak D match, TRBD1 (6 bases). V lost 1 base, J lost 2 bases, and 12 bases lay in between. Germline lookup yields CDR1 MGHRA and CDR2 YSYEKL. The CDR3 consists of 17 residues. CDR3 DNA sequence: TGCGCCAGCAGCCAAGGTCGGACAGCCCCTGGGGCCAACGTCCTGACTTTC. Encoded protein: CASSQGRTAPGANVLTF.

The genes are TRBV7-8 and TRBJ1-5, with D possibly being TRBD1 (5 bases). The CDR3 spans 15 residues. Trimming stripped 2 bases from V and 7 bases from J, with 15 bases between. Per the germline V gene, CDR1 is SGHVS and CDR2 is FQNEAQ. The CDR3 coding sequence is TGTGCCAGCAGCTTACTTGGGGGGAGCGGCCAGCCCCAGCATTTT. Its translation: CASSLLGGSGQPQHF.

This chain joins TRBV27 and TRBJ2-2; tentative D call: TRBD2 (5 bases). CDR1 is MNHEY, CDR2 SMNVEV, per germline (reference sequence). V lost 8 bases and J lost 4, with 11 bases in between. The CDR3 sequence is 13 residues long. CDR3 sequence reads: CASGLGFTGELFF. DNA for the CDR3: TGTGCCAGCGGACTCGGGTTCACCGGGGAGCTGTTTTTT.

This chain joins TRBV9 and TRBJ1-2; D gene uncertain. V was pared by 3 bases and J by 2 bases, with 5 bases between. Per germline, CDR1 SGDLS and CDR2 YYNGEE. CDR3 length: 12 amino acids. The CDR3 loop reads CASSGMNYGYTF. The CDR3 bases are TGTGCCAGCAGCGGGATGAACTATGGCTACACCTTC.

This clonotype was counted once. The rearrangement links TRBV2 to TRBJ2-7, with 7 bases matching TRBD2. The CDR3 runs to 15 residues. Losses at the gene ends were 7 bases for V and 0 bases for J; bases not matched to a gene: 9. Germline lookup yields CDR1 SNHLY and CDR2 FYNNEI. The CDR3 spells CASIPGLVASYEQYF. As DNA, the CDR3 is TGTGCCAGCATTCCAGGACTAGTTGCCTCCTACGAGCAGTACTTC.

This clonotype was picked up many times. The chain recombines TRBV5-5 with TRBJ1-6, with D unclear. Germline assignment: CDR1 SGHKS and CDR2 YYEKEE (reference sequence). This CDR3 region has 13 residues. The ends were cut back, 4 bases at V and 14 bases at J, with 16 bases in the middle. The CDR3 region is CASSALTKNALHF. Here the CDR3 DNA reads TGTGCCAGCAGCGCCCTTACAAAGAACGCCCTCCACTTT.

The chain carries TRBV12-3 or TRBV12-4 and TRBJ1-1; possible D gene TRBD1, 6 bases. This CDR3 region has 11 residues. With 6 bases removed from V and 11 bases from J, the gap between germline ends came to 13 bases. Here the CDR3 reads CASSPQGPAFF. The CDR3 DNA sequence: TGTGCCAGCAGCCCACAGGGCCCGGCTTTCTTT.

This clonotype came up a few times. The J gene is TRBJ2-2, the V gene TRBV5-1; D unresolved. Trimming stripped 6 bases from V and 5 bases from J, with 14 bases between. The CDR3 consists of 14 residues. Germline CDR1 reads SGHRS; CDR2 reads YFSETQ. This CDR3 is CASTKDPSTGELFF. Here the CDR3 DNA reads TGCGCCAGCACCAAGGACCCATCGACCGGGGAGCTGTTTTTT.

In DNA, the CDR3 is TGTGCCAGCAGTTTAGGAGCGGGAGGGAGCAATCAGCCCCAGCATTTT. Residues: CASSLGAGGSNQPQHF. The chain uses TRBV12-3 or TRBV12-4 and TRBJ1-5, with no clear D. V dropped 1 base and J dropped 1 base, with 11 bases sitting between them. The CDR3 totals 16 residues.

The chain joins TRBV7-6 to TRBJ1-6, with D maybe TRBD1 (5 bases). Trimming cost V 2 bases and J 10 bases, with 18 bases left between them. The CDR3 has 16 amino acids. Per germline, CDR1 SGHVS and CDR2 FNYEAQ. The CDR3 DNA reads TGTGCCAGCAGCTTATCTCTTAGAGGGGAACGATCACCCCTCCACTTT. This codes for CASSLSLRGERSPLHF.

The rearrangement links TRBV12-3 or TRBV12-4 to TRBJ1-2, with D uncertain. The V gene lost 0 bases and the J gene lost 2 bases, with 4 bases spanning the gap. The CDR3 is made up of 13 amino acids. CDR3 nucleotide sequence: TGTGCCAGCAGTTTAGCCAAAAACTATGGCTACACCTTC. Encoded protein: CASSLAKNYGYTF.

This clonotype was seen only once. The chain employs TRBV20-1 and TRBJ2-1; D may be TRBD2 (5 bases). CDR1 DFQATT and CDR2 SNEGSKA come from the germline V gene (reference sequence). The CDR3 contains 14 residues. Trimming took 8 bases from V and 0 from J, leaving 14 bases between them. The CDR3 sequence: CSHRSGSSYNEQFF. The CDR3 DNA reads TGCAGTCACCGTTCGGGGAGCTCCTACAATGAGCAGTTCTTC.

V and J are TRBV2 and TRBJ2-3, with a tentative D call TRBD2 (5 bases). The germline CDR1 and CDR2 sequences are SNHLY and FYNNEI. This CDR3 has 18 amino acids. Deletions cut 8 bases from V and 3 bases from J, with 27 bases between. CDR3 DNA: TGTGCCAGCTGCTCCTTGGAGCGGAGGTCCGATGGGACAGATACGCAGTATTTT. Translating it yields CASCSLERRSDGTDTQYF.

This clonotype was detected a few times. The V call is TRBV29-1, the J call TRBJ2-2; D may be TRBD1 or TRBD2 (5 bases each). Trimming left V 6 bases short and J 0 bases short, with 5 bases between. Germline V gene data show CDR1 as SQVTM and CDR2 as ANQGSEA. CDR3 length: 12 amino acids. In DNA, the CDR3 is TGCAGCGTGGGACCGAACACCGGGGAGCTGTTTTTT. It specifies CSVGPNTGELFF.

This clonotype has more than one count but fewer than ten. V is TRBV12-3 or TRBV12-4 and J is TRBJ2-1; 9 bases map to TRBD2. This CDR3 is built from 16 residues. V lost 3 bases to trimming and J lost 3 bases; unmatched junction nucleotides: 6. The CDR3 is CASSFSGGTNYNEQFF. As DNA, the CDR3 is TGTGCCAGCAGTTTCAGCGGGGGGACCAACTACAATGAGCAGTTCTTC.

This clonotype was recorded once. The chain joins TRBV7-2 to TRBJ1-4; D remains unclear. The V gene's germline CDR1 is SGHTA and CDR2 FQGNSA. Trimming took off 3 bases at V and 6 bases at J, with 8 bases between the two ends. This CDR3 is built from 13 residues. CDR3: CASSFTGYEKLFF. Written as DNA, the CDR3 is TGTGCCAGCAGCTTTACGGGCTATGAAAAACTGTTTTTT.

Note on this clonotype: Given the absence of the conserved phenylalanine or tryptophan at the CDR3 end, a read error is likely. The chain has TRBV5-1 and TRBJ1-4; D may be TRBD1 (6 bases). Germline loops: CDR1 SGHRS, CDR2 YFSETQ. Trimming removed 2 bases at V and 6 bases at J, with 14 bases between. The CDR3 has 15 residues. CDR3 nucleotides: TGCGCCAGCAGCTTTGGGACATCGGGGGATGAAAAACTGTTTCTT. Amino acids: CASSFGTSGDEKLFL.

The CDR3 loop is CASSLATGEGELFF. CDR3 nucleotide sequence: TGCGCCAGCAGCTTGGCGACAGGCGAAGGGGAGCTGTTTTTT. V is TRBV5-1 and J is TRBJ2-2; D perhaps matches TRBD1 (6 bases). V lost 0 bases and J lost 8, with 11 bases in between. The CDR3 consists of 14 residues. CDR1 SGHRS and CDR2 YFSETQ come from the germline V gene. Combining the CDR3 with reference TRBV5-1 and TRBJ2-2 gives the whole variable domain KAGVTQTPRYLIKTRGQQVTLSCSPISGHRSVSWYQQTPGQGLQFLFEYFSETQRNKGNFPGRFSGRQFSNSRSEMNVSTLELGDSALYLCASSLATGEGELFFGEGSRLTVL.

This clonotype was counted only a few times. V and J are TRBV12-5 and TRBJ1-2; D call uncertain. The CDR3 is 15 residues long. Trimming stripped 0 bases from V and 6 bases from J, with 14 bases between. Germline values: CDR1 LGHNT, CDR2 FRNRAP. The CDR3 sequence is CASGLVHSGSHGYTF. The CDR3 coding sequence is TGTGCTAGTGGTTTGGTACATTCGGGCAGCCATGGCTACACCTTC.

In this sample, this clonotype turned up a few times. CDR3 DNA sequence: TGCGCCAGCAGCTTTGCGGGATTTAATTCACCCCTCCACTTT. Residues: CASSFAGFNSPLHF. The rearrangement uses TRBV5-1 and TRBJ1-6; D unresolved. V was cut by 2 bases and J by 6 bases, with 9 bases left in between. CDR1 and CDR2 from the germline V gene are SGHRS and YFSETQ. CDR3 length: 14 amino acids.

This clonotype was found many times. The chain couples TRBV27 to TRBJ1-2, with TRBD1 matching 9 bases. The ends lost 2 bases at V and 7 bases at J; junction bases unmatched: 2. This CDR3 has 13 amino acids. CDR1 MNHEY and CDR2 SMNVEV come from the germline V gene (reference sequence). In nucleotides, the CDR3 is TGTGCCAGCAGTTTAGGACAGGGGTTTGGCTACACCTTC. The encoded protein is CASSLGQGFGYTF.